The present TCR beta chain was sequenced within a study of radiation and T cells in renal cell carcinoma. Study results and limitations: Dominant CDR3 motifs were more common in irradiated tumors than controls. Irradiated tumors had higher TCR clonality than control tumors. Tumor samples were small regions of approximately 1.1 g.

Specified treatment: treatment-naive control, cytoreductive nephrectomy. Sequenced by immunoSEQ multiplex PCR; TCRdb stores in-frame clones only, minus some. Among fewer than 15,000 clones listed, less than 75% were seen once. Regarding this clone: The target antigen is unknown.

This CDR3 region has 18 residues. CDR1 and CDR2 (germline): MGHRA, YSYEKL. Unmatched junction bases numbered 15, after V lost 3 bases and J lost 2 bases. This receptor was obtained from an elderly woman with renal cell carcinoma. Here the sequenced sample was tumor tissue, taken from a patient whose treatment was nephrectomy without radiotherapy. The genes are TRBV4-1 and TRBJ1-2; 7 positions agree with TRBD1. The CDR3 here is CASSQIPGQRSLNYGYTF. In DNA form, the CDR3 reads TGCGCCAGCAGCCAGATACCGGGACAGAGAAGCCTCAACTATGGCTACACCTTC.